This T cell receptor (beta chain) was identified in a study of control samples from healthy donors and cancer patients. Only in-frame clones appear in the TCRdb table, and some are missing; sequencing was by immunoSEQ multiplex PCR. In the table there are about 160,000 clones, 93% of which are singletons. The germline V and J ends were trimmed by 3 bases and 7 bases, with 7 bases remaining between them. From germline, CDR1 is SGHDT and CDR2 YYEEEE. The CDR3 consists of 12 residues. V usage is TRBV5-6 and J usage is TRBJ1-4, with D hard to call. What was sequenced was blood. The sequence came from a woman aged 60-75 years in good health. The CDR3 loop reads CASSSPGEKLFF. CDR3 bases: TGTGCCAGCAGCTCCCCAGGTGAAAAACTGTTTTTT.